The 29 T cell receptor beta chains given below trace back to one sample, sequenced in a study of blood T cells in healthy people across ages. With a J-beta primer mix and a sample-barcoded 5' primer, a second PCR ran about 7 to 11 cycles. TCRdb reprocessed the 5' RACE reads with MiXCR, giving one entry per CDR3 protein. The sample lists around 1,000,000 distinct CDR3 sequences; 35% to 40% were seen once. The sample was blood. Every receptor here comes from a man between 18 and 29 years old in good health.

Concerning this clonotype itself: The junction and the germline gene differ at one end; a read error may be behind it. The genes are TRBV6-5 and TRBJ2-7; D not resolved. This CDR3 has 16 residues. From germline, CDR1 is MNHEY and CDR2 SVGAGI. The CDR3 region has the DNA TGTGCCGGCAGTCGGACCGACAAGGGCTACTACAATGAGCAGTACTTC. This codes for CAGSRTDKGYYNEQYF.

The rearrangement joins TRBV20-1 to TRBJ2-1; D unresolved. V lost 1 base, J lost 5 bases, and 6 bases lay in between. This CDR3 spans 12 amino acids. The germline V gene has CDR1 DFQATT and CDR2 SNEGSKA (reference sequence). CDR3 protein: CSARVADNEQFF. The CDR3 bases are TGCAGTGCTAGAGTCGCAGACAATGAGCAGTTCTTC.

This sequence joins TRBV7-2 and TRBJ2-1; possibly TRBD1 for D (6 bases). Trimming took off 6 bases at V and 5 bases at J, with 11 bases between the two ends. The CDR3 spans 13 residues. CDR1 is SGHTA, CDR2 FQGNSA, per germline. The CDR3 DNA is TGTGCCAGCAGAATAGGGGGAAACAATGAGCAGTTCTTC. As protein: CASRIGGNNEQFF. The full variable domain, its missing parts supplied by reference TRBV7-2 and TRBJ2-1, is GAGVSQSPSNKVTEKGKDVELRCDPISGHTALYWYRQSLGQGLEFLIYFQGNSAPDKSGLPSDRFSAERTGGSVSTLTIQRTQQEDSAVYLCASRIGGNNEQFFGPGTRLTVL.

This clonotype was observed at least ten times. This sequence joins TRBV20-1 and TRBJ1-2; the D is unclear. This CDR3 is built from 13 residues. The germline V gene encodes CDR1 DFQATT and CDR2 SNEGSKA (reference sequence). V lost 6 bases and J lost 5, with 16 bases in between. This chain's CDR3 is CSAKFKGGYGYTF. The CDR3, as DNA: TGCAGTGCAAAGTTCAAGGGCGGGTATGGCTACACCTTC.

V gene TRBV9 combines with J gene TRBJ2-1; a possible D gene is TRBD2 (6 bases). Trimming took 1 base from V and 5 from J, leaving 10 bases between them. Germline V gives CDR1 SGDLS, CDR2 YYNGEE. The CDR3 consists of 14 residues. The CDR3 reads CASSVKGLDNEQFF. The CDR3 coding sequence is TGTGCCAGCAGCGTAAAGGGACTTGACAATGAGCAGTTCTTC. The variable domain in full, completed from reference TRBV9 and TRBJ2-1, reads DSGVTQTPKHLITATGQRVTLRCSPRSGDLSVYWYQQSLDQGLQFLIQYYNGEERAKGNILERFSAQQFPDLHSELNLSSLELGDSALYFCASSVKGLDNEQFFGPGTRLTVL.

This chain links TRBV2 with TRBJ2-1; no definite D call. The length of the CDR3 is 11 residues. Germline loops: CDR1 SNHLY, CDR2 FYNNEI. V was trimmed by 7 bases and J by 5 bases, leaving 6 bases between them. The CDR3 here is CASKTDNEQFF. In DNA form, the CDR3 reads TGTGCCAGCAAGACGGACAATGAGCAGTTCTTC.

The chain is built from TRBV29-1 and TRBJ1-1; D uncertain. Germline CDR1 and CDR2: SQVTM and ANQGSEA. The CDR3 runs to 10 residues. V shed 8 bases and J shed 6 bases, with 10 bases lying between them. CDR3 coding DNA: TGCAGCATTTACACCCCTGAAGCTTTCTTT. Translated, it gives CSIYTPEAFF. The full variable domain, rest sourced from reference TRBV29-1 and TRBJ1-1, is SAVISQKPSRDICQRGTSLTIQCQVDSQVTMMFWYRQQPGQSLTLIATANQGSEATYESGFVIDKFPISRPNLTFSTLTVSNMSPEDSSIYLCSIYTPEAFFGQGTRLTVV.

This sequence joins TRBV6-2 or TRBV6-3 and TRBJ2-7, with no clear D. The germline V gene has CDR1 MNHEY and CDR2 SVGEGT. The CDR3 has 12 residues. Trimming cost V 2 bases and J 5 bases, with 7 bases left between them. CDR3 amino acids: CASSYVRNEQYF. The CDR3 DNA reads TGTGCCAGCAGTTACGTTCGGAACGAGCAGTACTTC.

This clonotype appeared once. This rearrangement joins TRBV5-1 to TRBJ1-1, with 8 bases lining up with TRBD1. V lost 4 bases to trimming and J lost 11 bases; unmatched junction nucleotides: 13. The CDR3 totals 14 residues. The germline V gene encodes CDR1 SGHRS and CDR2 YFSETQ. CDR3 in DNA: TGCGCCAGCAGCCAGGACAGGGCGTGGGGGCAGGCTTTCTTT. Protein product: CASSQDRAWGQAFF.

J is TRBJ2-2 and V is TRBV11-2, with unresolved D. Germline CDR1 SGHAT, CDR2 FQNNGV. The V end was cut by 3 bases, the J end by 4 bases, with 15 bases between. The CDR3 has 16 residues. The CDR3 nucleotides read TGTGCCAGCAGCTTGTTCGGGCAAGGTGTCACCGGGGAGCTGTTTTTT. Translation gives CASSLFGQGVTGELFF.

The V call is TRBV7-8, the J call TRBJ2-1; no definite D call. The CDR3 contains 16 residues. V was trimmed by 0 bases and J by 2 bases, leaving 11 bases between them. Germline lookup yields CDR1 SGHVS and CDR2 FQNEAQ. CDR3 nucleotides: TGTGCCAGCAGCTTAGCACCGACACCAACCTACAATGAGCAGTTCTTC. Protein: CASSLAPTPTYNEQFF.

At least ten counts were recorded for this clonotype. The V and J genes are TRBV2 and TRBJ1-2; unclear D gene. With 3 bases removed from V and 1 base from J, the gap between germline ends came to 6 bases. This CDR3 is built from 13 residues. Germline assignment: CDR1 SNHLY and CDR2 FYNNEI. DNA of the CDR3: TGTGCCAGCAGTGAGGATTTTAACTATGGCTACACCTTC. Protein: CASSEDFNYGYTF. Combining the CDR3 with reference TRBV2 and TRBJ1-2 gives the whole variable domain EPEVTQTPSHQVTQMGQEVILRCVPISNHLYFYWYRQILGQKVEFLVSFYNNEISEKSEIFDDQFSVERPDGSNFTLKIRSTKLEDSAMYFCASSEDFNYGYTFGSGTRLTVV.

This chain joins TRBV4-1 and TRBJ1-5, with D possibly matching TRBD1 (5 bases). The CDR3 totals 18 residues. V lost 2 bases, J lost 0 bases, and 17 bases lay in between. Per the germline V gene, CDR1 is MGHRA and CDR2 is YSYEKL. DNA of the CDR3: TGCGCCAGCAGCCAATTCAGGGCCGGGGAGTATAGCAATCAGCCCCAGCATTTT. It translates to CASSQFRAGEYSNQPQHF.

In its sample, this clonotype was seen a few times. The V call is TRBV4-1, the J call TRBJ2-7, with 8 bases fitting TRBD1. The CDR3 length is 16 residues. Germline CDR1 reads MGHRA; CDR2 reads YSYEKL. The junction had 6 bases not matched to a gene; V was cut back by 0 bases and J by 2 bases. The CDR3, as DNA: TGCGCCAGCAGCCAAGAAGCTCCGGGACAGGCCTACGAGCAGTACTTC. This gives the protein CASSQEAPGQAYEQYF.

This rearrangement joins TRBV2 to TRBJ1-1; D is ambiguous. The CDR3 loop spans 12 amino acids. The germline V gene has CDR1 SNHLY and CDR2 FYNNEI. The ends were cut back, 2 bases at V and 6 bases at J, with 7 bases in the middle. The CDR3 DNA is TGTGCCAGCAGTGAACGGTCCCCTGAAGCTTTCTTT. Translated, it gives CASSERSPEAFF.

The CDR3 nucleotides are TGTGCCAGCAATCCGACAGGTGTTGGGCGAGCTTTCTTT. This translates into CASNPTGVGRAFF. This chain links TRBV6-5 with TRBJ1-1, with D possibly TRBD1 on 6 matching bases. Germline V gene sequence: CDR1 MNHEY, CDR2 SVGAGI. The CDR3 is 13 residues long. V lost 7 bases and J lost 10, with 19 bases in between.

In its sample, this clonotype was seen a few times. The genes are TRBV7-2 and TRBJ1-2; D might be TRBD1 (6 bases). CDR1 SGHTA and CDR2 FQGNSA come from the germline V gene. Trimming shortened V by 8 bases and J by 3 bases, and 16 bases separated the two germline ends. The CDR3 loop spans 14 amino acids. The CDR3 spells CASGGGGTYYGYTF. CDR3 bases: TGTGCCAGCGGAGGGGGTGGTACTTACTATGGCTACACCTTC.

This chain connects TRBV6-2 or TRBV6-3 to TRBJ2-7; weak D call: TRBD2 (6 bases). The ends were cut back, 6 bases at V and 3 bases at J, with 18 bases in the middle. CDR3 size: 15 residues. The V gene's germline CDR1 is MNHEY and CDR2 SVGEGT. The CDR3 DNA follows: TGTGCCAGCAGATCAGCCCAGCGGGTGGGCTACGAGCAGTACTTC. Protein sequence: CASRSAQRVGYEQYF.

In this sample, this clonotype turned up many times. The J gene is TRBJ1-5, the V gene TRBV5-1; 7 bases fit TRBD1. The junction had 8 bases not matched to a gene; V was cut back by 2 bases and J by 6 bases. Germline loops: CDR1 SGHRS, CDR2 YFSETQ. This CDR3 has 15 amino acids. CDR3 nucleotide sequence: TGCGCCAGCAGCTTCTCCGGGACAGAAGGTCAGCCCCAGCATTTT. It is translated as CASSFSGTEGQPQHF.

This clonotype was seen ten or more times. V gene TRBV4-1 combines with J gene TRBJ1-5; D gene ambiguous. CDR1 MGHRA and CDR2 YSYEKL come from the germline V gene. Trimming shortened V by 0 bases and J by 9 bases, and 9 bases separated the two germline ends. This CDR3 has 13 residues. CDR3 protein: CASSQDLKPPQHF. The CDR3 nucleotides are TGCGCCAGCAGCCAAGACCTCAAACCGCCCCAGCATTTT.

The chain couples TRBV2 to TRBJ1-2, with a tentative D call TRBD1 (5 bases). This CDR3 is built from 14 residues. The ends were cut back, 7 bases at V and 4 bases at J, with 16 bases in the middle. Germline-derived CDR1 and CDR2 are SNHLY and FYNNEI. The CDR3 spells CASIGDGRIYGYTF. Here the CDR3 DNA reads TGTGCCAGCATCGGGGACGGAAGGATCTATGGCTACACCTTC.

This clonotype was found once. This chain links TRBV27 with TRBJ1-2; D may be TRBD1 (5 bases). Germline V CDR1 and CDR2: MNHEY, SMNVEV (reference sequence). V lost 5 bases, J lost 4 bases, and 17 bases lay in between. This CDR3 is built from 15 residues. In DNA, the CDR3 is TGTGCCAGCAGTACGTCCGGGGCGGCCCTCTATGGCTACACCTTC. Its translation is CASSTSGAALYGYTF.

This chain connects TRBV2 to TRBJ2-1, with D tentatively TRBD2 (5 bases). The V gene's germline CDR1 is SNHLY and CDR2 FYNNEI. V dropped 10 bases and J dropped 5 bases, with 12 bases sitting between them. The CDR3 is made up of 12 amino acids. The CDR3 is CATDLAHNEQFF. The CDR3 nucleotides are TGTGCCACCGATCTAGCCCACAATGAGCAGTTCTTC.

V gene TRBV7-2 combines with J gene TRBJ2-3, with 12 positions matching TRBD2. The germline gives CDR1 SGHTA, CDR2 FQGNSA. The CDR3 is 16 amino acids. V shed 5 bases, J shed 6 bases, and the junction held 9 bases outside the gene matches. The CDR3 reads CASSPRLAGVIDTQYF. Written as DNA, the CDR3 is TGTGCCAGCAGCCCCCGACTAGCGGGGGTCATTGATACGCAGTATTTT.

This chain links TRBV12-3 or TRBV12-4 with TRBJ1-1; no firm D call. Between the trimmed V and J ends, which lost 10 bases and 1 base, there was a span of 16 bases. The length of the CDR3 is 14 residues. The CDR3 nucleotides are TGTGCCATCCTTCCCGTGAGTGGGAACACTGAAGCTTTCTTT. Its protein product is CAILPVSGNTEAFF.

This chain joins TRBV4-3 and TRBJ1-5; D is undetermined. The CDR3 contains 13 residues. Germline-derived CDR1 and CDR2 are LGHNA and YSLEER. The V and J ends lost 0 bases and 9 bases respectively, with 9 bases between them. Here the CDR3 DNA reads TGCGCCAGCAGCCAAGATCGGCAGACGCCCCAGCATTTT. It specifies CASSQDRQTPQHF.

This chain links TRBV28 with TRBJ2-5; D uncertain. Trimming took 2 bases from V and 2 from J, leaving 9 bases between them. The CDR3 runs to 14 residues. Germline CDR1 MDHEN, CDR2 SYDVKM. The CDR3, as DNA: TGTGCCAGCAGTTTAGTTCGGGCACAAGAGACCCAGTACTTC. It yields the protein CASSLVRAQETQYF.

This clonotype was counted between two and nine times. This chain joins TRBV5-1 and TRBJ2-1; 12 positions match TRBD2. The CDR3 runs 16 residues. The germline CDR1 and CDR2 sequences are SGHRS and YFSETQ. Trimming cost V 0 bases and J 8 bases; bases outside gene matches: 6. CDR3 sequence reads: CASSLVNLAGGDEQFF. The CDR3 coding sequence is TGCGCCAGCAGCTTGGTTAACCTAGCGGGGGGGGATGAGCAGTTCTTC.

This clonotype was picked up one time. Being one base from a much bigger clone, this may be a read error. The CDR3 is CANSEVGSTDTQYF. The CDR3 DNA follows: TGTGCCAACAGTGAAGTCGGCAGCACAGATACGCAGTATTTT. This chain connects TRBV25-1 to TRBJ2-3, with unresolved D. This CDR3 region has 14 residues. CDR1 is MGHDK and CDR2 is SYGVNS in the germline V gene.